The rows below give T cell receptor beta chains drawn from one sample of a study of blood T cell repertoires in COVID-19. Sequenced by immunoSEQ multiplex PCR; TCRdb stores in-frame clones only, minus some. The sample gives a few hundred thousand clones, approximately 89% of which show up once; around 4.6% is in the top ten. Input material: PBMCs or T cells enriched from blood (not recorded which). The source is a man aged 30-40 years who had recovered from COVID-19. Both conserved end residues are part of each CDR3. Each record gives: V gene, D gene, CDR3 protein. D genes are given only for firm matches.

>TRBV5-1|.
CASSLGQGPFTDTQYF
>TRBV9|TRBD2
CASSVRRGGVDEQFF
>TRBV5-1|TRBD1
CASSFEGQDFYEQYF
>TRBV7-8|.
CASSLLAGASRSHF
>TRBV18|TRBD1
CASSTGTGPYEQYF
>TRBV30|.
CAWTFRDLRETQYF
>TRBV5-1|TRBD2
CARSGGGAVTGELFF
>TRBV5-1|TRBD1
CASSDRQGPSPLHF
>TRBV7-9|.
CASTFNSNQPQHF
>TRBV2|.
CASNRVGYGYTF
>TRBV3-1/TRBV3-2|TRBD2
CASSQVGGGATSETQYF
>TRBV4-1|.
CASSQTPRGEKLFF
>TRBV18|.
CASSPRPEGIEQFF
>TRBV2|TRBD1
CATNPRDRGEKLFF
>TRBV13|TRBD2
CASSLEGLAGGQETQYF
>TRBV9|TRBD1
CASSPRGSSGNTIYF
>TRBV13|TRBD1
CASSPRDRGIDTQYF
>TRBV10-3|TRBD2
CAISRLAGVVDGELFF
>TRBV6-2/TRBV6-3|.
CASSSDYPSSYEQYF
>TRBV19|TRBD1
CASNRGSRLPYNEQFF
>TRBV10-2|.
CASSGQISGNTIYF
>TRBV19|.
CASSQKPGHPYEQYF
>TRBV27|.
CASSSSSSRIANYGYTF
>TRBV7-9|.
CASSRVEGPNSPLHF
>TRBV6-5|TRBD1
CASSQTGFTEAFF
>TRBV13|.
CASSRLEEPETQYF
>TRBV2|.
CASSNSNMNTEAFF
>TRBV15|.
CATSTSEGAMGNQPQHF
>TRBV6-5|TRBD1
CASRIGQGTYEQYF
>TRBV28|.
CASSLSQGSYNSPLHF
>TRBV28|.
CASSLFFQPQHF
>TRBV3-1/TRBV3-2|.
CASSQVIGDEQYF
>TRBV3-1/TRBV3-2|.
CASSQGATRNTEAFF
>TRBV5-1|.
CASSYRQIYNEQFF
>TRBV5-5|TRBD1
CASGGQDNQPQHF
>TRBV24-1|TRBD1
CATSRTGGSPLHF
>TRBV24-1|.
CATGTHSTDTQYF
>TRBV18|TRBD2
CASFTTTSGANTGELFF
>TRBV2|.
CASRPQLGATQYF
>TRBV10-2|.
CASRDSSNYGYTF
>TRBV29-1|TRBD1
CSVEAGGYGYTF
>TRBV28|.
CASSLGRNTGELFF
>TRBV5-4|.
CASSLGGDTYATNEKLFF
>TRBV28|TRBD1
CASSLSIGTDNYGYTF
>TRBV10-1|TRBD1
CASSESYRGKSNQPQHF
>TRBV7-4|TRBD2
CASSSGSGGYF
>TRBV6-5|.
CASKRDNYEQYF
>TRBV28|.
CATTGHMNTEAFF
>TRBV2|.
CASSDREADTQYF
>TRBV20-1|.
CSASSGPQAKNIQYF
>TRBV5-1|.
CASRRTDTQYF
>TRBV18|TRBD1
CASSPVSGQYNEKLFF
>TRBV27|TRBD1
CASSPDRGGNQPQHF
>TRBV4-2|TRBD2
CASSQVSGGAYEQYF
>TRBV9|.
CASSVGQGGQYF
>TRBV5-1|.
CASSNLQGYNEQFF